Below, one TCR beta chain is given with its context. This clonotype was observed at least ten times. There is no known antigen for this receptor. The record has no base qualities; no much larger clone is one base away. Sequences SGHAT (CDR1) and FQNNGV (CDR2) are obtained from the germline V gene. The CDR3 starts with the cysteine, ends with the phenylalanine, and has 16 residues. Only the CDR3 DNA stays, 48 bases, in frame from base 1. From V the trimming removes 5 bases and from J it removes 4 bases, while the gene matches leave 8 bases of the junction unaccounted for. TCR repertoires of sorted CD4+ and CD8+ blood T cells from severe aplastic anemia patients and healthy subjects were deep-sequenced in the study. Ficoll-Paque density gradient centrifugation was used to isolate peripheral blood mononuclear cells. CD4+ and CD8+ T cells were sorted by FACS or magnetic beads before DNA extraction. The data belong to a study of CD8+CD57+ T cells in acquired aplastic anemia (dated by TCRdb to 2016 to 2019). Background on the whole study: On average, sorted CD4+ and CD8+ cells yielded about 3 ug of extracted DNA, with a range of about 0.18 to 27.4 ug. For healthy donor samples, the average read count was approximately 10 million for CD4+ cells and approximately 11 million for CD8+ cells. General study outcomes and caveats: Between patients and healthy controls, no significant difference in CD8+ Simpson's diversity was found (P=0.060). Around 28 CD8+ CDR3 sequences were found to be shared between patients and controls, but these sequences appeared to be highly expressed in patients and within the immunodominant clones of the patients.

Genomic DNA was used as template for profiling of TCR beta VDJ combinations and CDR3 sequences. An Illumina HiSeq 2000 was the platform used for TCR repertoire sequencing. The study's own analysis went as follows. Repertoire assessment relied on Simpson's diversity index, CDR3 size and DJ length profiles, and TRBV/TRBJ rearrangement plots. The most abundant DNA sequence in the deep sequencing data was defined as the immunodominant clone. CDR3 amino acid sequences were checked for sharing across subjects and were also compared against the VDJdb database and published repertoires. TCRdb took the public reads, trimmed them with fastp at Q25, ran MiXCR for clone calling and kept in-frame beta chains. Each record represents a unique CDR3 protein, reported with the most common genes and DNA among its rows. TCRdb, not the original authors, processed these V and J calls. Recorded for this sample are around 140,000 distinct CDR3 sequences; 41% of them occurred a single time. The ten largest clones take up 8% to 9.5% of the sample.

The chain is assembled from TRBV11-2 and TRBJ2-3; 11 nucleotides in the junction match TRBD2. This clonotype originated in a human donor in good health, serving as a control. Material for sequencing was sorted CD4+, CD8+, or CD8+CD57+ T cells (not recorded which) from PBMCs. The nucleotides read TGTGCCAGCAGCAATCTGCTAGCGGGAGGTGCAGATACGCAGTATTTT. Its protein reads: CASSNLLAGGADTQYF. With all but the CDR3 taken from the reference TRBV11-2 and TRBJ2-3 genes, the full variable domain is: EAGVAQSPRYKIIEKRQSVAFWCNPISGHATLYWYQQILGQGPKLLIQFQNNGVVDDSQLPKDRFSAERLKGVDSTLKIQPAKLEDSAVYLCASSNLLAGGADTQYFGPGTRLTVL.